This T cell receptor (beta chain) originates from a study of shared T cell receptors in the human thymus. The assay was immunoSEQ multiplex PCR, and TCRdb's table has in-frame clones only and misses some. The repertoire holds 650,000 to 950,000 clones, with roughly 88% as singletons. Germline assignment: CDR1 SGHRS and CDR2 YFSETQ. Deletions cut 0 bases from V and 7 bases from J, with 10 bases between. There are 13 residues in the CDR3. The data also belong to a second study, concerning human thymus T cells. Turning to that study: Thymic material originated from resections removed in the course of corrective heart surgery. The authors found apparently biased V and J gene usage in thymic and blood repertoires.

Specimen: thymocytes. J is TRBJ1-2 and V is TRBV5-1, with D unresolved. The sequence was obtained from a girl less than two years old with a congenital heart defect. CDR3 protein: CASSLVRSGGYTF. CDR3 nucleotide sequence: TGCGCCAGCAGCTTGGTTCGTTCGGGTGGCTACACCTTC.